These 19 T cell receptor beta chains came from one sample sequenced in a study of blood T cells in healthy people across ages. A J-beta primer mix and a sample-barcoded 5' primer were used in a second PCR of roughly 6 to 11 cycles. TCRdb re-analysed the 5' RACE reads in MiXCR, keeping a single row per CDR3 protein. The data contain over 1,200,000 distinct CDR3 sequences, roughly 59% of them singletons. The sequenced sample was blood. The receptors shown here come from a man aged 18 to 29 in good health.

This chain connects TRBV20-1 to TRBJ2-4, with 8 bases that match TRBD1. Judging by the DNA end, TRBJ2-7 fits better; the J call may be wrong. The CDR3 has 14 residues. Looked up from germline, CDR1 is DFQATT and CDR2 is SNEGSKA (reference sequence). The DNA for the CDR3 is TGCAGTGCTAGGACAGGGGCTGCGACCTACGAGCAGTACTTC. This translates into CSARTGAATYEQYF.

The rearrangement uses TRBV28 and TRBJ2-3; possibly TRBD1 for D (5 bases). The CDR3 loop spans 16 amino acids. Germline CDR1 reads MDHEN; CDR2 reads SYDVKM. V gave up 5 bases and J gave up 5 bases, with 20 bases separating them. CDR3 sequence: CASSPPDRPGQDTQYF. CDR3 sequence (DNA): TGTGCCAGCAGTCCCCCAGACAGACCAGGACAAGATACGCAGTATTTT.

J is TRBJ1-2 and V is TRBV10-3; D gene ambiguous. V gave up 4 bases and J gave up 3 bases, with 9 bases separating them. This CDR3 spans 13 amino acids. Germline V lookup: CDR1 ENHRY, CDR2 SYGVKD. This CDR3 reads CAISGVADYGYTF. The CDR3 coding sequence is TGTGCCATCAGTGGAGTAGCGGACTATGGCTACACCTTC.

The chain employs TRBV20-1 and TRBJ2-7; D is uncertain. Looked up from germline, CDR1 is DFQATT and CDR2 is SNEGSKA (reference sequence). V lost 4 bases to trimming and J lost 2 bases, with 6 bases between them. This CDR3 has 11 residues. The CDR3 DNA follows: TGCAGTGCTACACCGACCTACGAGCAGTACTTC. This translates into CSATPTYEQYF.

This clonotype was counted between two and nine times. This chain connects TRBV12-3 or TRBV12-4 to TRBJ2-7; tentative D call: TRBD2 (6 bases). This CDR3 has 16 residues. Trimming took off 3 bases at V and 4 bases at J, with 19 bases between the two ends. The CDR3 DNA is TGTGCCAGCAGTTTCGGTCGTGGGCTAGCGCAGTACGAGCAGTACTTC. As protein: CASSFGRGLAQYEQYF.

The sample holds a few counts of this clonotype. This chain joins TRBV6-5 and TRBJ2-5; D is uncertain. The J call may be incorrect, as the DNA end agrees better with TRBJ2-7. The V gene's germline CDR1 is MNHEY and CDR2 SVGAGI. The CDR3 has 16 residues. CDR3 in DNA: TGTGCCAGCAGTACTTTCAGGTTTGGAGTCATATACGAGCAGTACTTC. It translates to CASSTFRFGVIYEQYF.

The CDR3 nucleotides are TGTGCCAGCAGCCAAGAGGGTACGGGGTCGCAGTATTTT. This encodes CASSQEGTGSQYF. This chain uses TRBV3-1 with TRBJ2-3; D perhaps matches TRBD2 (5 bases). Germline CDR1 is LGHDT and CDR2 is YNNKEL (reference sequence). Trimming removed 0 bases from V and 10 bases from J, with 11 bases in between. This CDR3 is built from 13 residues.

This chain's CDR3 is CASSLMGTSSSPLHF. The CDR3 DNA reads as TGTGCCAGCAGCTTAATGGGTACGTCCAGCTCACCCCTCCACTTT. The chain is built from TRBV7-2 and TRBJ1-6; no firm D call. The germline CDR1 and CDR2 sequences are SGHTA and FQGNSA. The CDR3 has 15 amino acids. Trimming pared 2 bases from V and 10 bases from J, leaving 15 bases between.

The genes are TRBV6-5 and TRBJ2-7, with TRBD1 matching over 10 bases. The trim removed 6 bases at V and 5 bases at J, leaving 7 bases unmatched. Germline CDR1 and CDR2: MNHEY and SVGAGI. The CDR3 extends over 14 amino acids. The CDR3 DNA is TGTGCCAGCAGGTCCGGGACAGGGGTCAACGAGCAGTACTTC. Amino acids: CASRSGTGVNEQYF.

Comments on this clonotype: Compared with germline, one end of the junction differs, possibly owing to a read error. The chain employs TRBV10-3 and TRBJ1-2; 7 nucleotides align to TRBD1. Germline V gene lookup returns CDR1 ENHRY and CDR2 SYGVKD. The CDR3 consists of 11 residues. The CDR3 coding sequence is TGCGCCATACAGGGGCTCTATGGCTACACCTTC. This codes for CAIQGLYGYTF.

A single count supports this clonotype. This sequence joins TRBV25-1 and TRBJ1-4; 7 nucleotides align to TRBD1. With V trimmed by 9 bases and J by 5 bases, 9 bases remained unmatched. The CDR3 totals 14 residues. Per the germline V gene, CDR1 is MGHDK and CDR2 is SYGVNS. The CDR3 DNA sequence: TGTGCCAGTTTGGCCGGGACAGAGAATGAAAAACTGTTTTTT. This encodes CASLAGTENEKLFF.

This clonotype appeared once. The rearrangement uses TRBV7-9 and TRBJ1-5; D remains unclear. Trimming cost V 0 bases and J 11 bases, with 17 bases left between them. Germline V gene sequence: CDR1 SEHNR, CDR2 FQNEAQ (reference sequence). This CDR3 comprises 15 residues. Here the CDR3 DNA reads TGTGCCAGCAGCTTAGCAAGGACCGGGGAAGGAGCCCAGCATTTT. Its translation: CASSLARTGEGAQHF.

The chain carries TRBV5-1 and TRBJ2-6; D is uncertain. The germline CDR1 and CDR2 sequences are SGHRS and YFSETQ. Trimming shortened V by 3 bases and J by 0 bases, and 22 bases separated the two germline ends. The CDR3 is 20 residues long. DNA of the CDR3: TGCGCCAGCAGCTCCTACCCCGGTAGGCGTGATATCTCTGGGGCCAACGTCCTGACTTTC. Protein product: CASSSYPGRRDISGANVLTF.

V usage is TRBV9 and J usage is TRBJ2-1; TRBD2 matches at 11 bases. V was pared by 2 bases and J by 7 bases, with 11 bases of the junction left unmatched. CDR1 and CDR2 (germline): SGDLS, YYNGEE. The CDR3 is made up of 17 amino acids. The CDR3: CASSVGPLAGGPNEQFF. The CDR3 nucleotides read TGTGCCAGCAGCGTGGGACCCTTAGCGGGAGGGCCGAATGAGCAGTTCTTC.

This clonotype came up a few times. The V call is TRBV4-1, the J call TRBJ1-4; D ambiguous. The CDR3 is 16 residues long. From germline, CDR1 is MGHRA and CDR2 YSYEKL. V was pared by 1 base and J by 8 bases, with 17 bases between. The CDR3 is CASSQGFGRTDEKLFF. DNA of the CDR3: TGCGCCAGCAGCCAAGGGTTCGGCAGGACGGACGAAAAACTGTTTTTT.

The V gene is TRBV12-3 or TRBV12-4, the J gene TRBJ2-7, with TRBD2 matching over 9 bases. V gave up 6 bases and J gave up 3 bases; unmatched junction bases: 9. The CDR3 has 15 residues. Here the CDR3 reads CASSHTAAGGYEQYF. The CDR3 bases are TGTGCCAGCAGCCATACGGCAGCGGGGGGCTACGAGCAGTACTTC.

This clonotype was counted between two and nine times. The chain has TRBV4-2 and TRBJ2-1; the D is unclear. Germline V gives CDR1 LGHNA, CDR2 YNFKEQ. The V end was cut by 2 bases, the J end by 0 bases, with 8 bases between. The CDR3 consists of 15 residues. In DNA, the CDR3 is TGTGCCAGCAGCCAACATCACAGCTCCTACAATGAGCAGTTCTTC. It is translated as CASSQHHSSYNEQFF.

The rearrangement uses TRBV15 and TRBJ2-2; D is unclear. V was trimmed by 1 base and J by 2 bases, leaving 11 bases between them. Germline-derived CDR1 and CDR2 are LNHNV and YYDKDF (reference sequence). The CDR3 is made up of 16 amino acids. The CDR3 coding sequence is TGTGCCACCAGCAGAGTAAGTCAGCGAAACACCGGGGAGCTGTTTTTT. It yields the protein CATSRVSQRNTGELFF.

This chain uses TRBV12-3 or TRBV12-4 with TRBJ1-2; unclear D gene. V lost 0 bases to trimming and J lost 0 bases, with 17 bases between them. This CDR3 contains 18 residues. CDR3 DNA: TGTGCCAGCAGTTTAGCGCGTACAGACACTACCTCTAACTATGGCTACACCTTC. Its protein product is CASSLARTDTTSNYGYTF.